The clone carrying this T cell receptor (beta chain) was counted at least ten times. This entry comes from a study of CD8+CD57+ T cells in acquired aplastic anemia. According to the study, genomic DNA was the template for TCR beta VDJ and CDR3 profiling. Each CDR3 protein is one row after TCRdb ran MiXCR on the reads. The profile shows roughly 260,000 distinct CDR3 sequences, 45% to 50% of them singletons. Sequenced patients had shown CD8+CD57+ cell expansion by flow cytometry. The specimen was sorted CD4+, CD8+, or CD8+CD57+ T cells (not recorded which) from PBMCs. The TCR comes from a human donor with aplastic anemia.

DNA for the CDR3: TGTGCCAGCAGCCGCCCAGCGGGGCGTAGCTATGAGCAGTTCTTC. Translated: CASSRPAGRSYEQFF. The chain couples TRBV7-9 to TRBJ2-1; TRBD2 aligns across 7 bases. This CDR3 comprises 15 residues. The V gene's germline CDR1 is SEHNR and CDR2 FQNEAQ (reference sequence). V was clipped by 5 bases and J by 8 bases; unmatched bases: 12.